This TCR beta chain is drawn from a study of cytomegalovirus exposure and HLA in healthy donors. Profiling relied on immunoSEQ multiplex PCR, and the TCRdb table lists in-frame clones only, not all of them. The sample includes 250,000 to 300,000 clones, around 87% of them seen just once. The CDR3 is 13 amino acids. Germline assignment: CDR1 ENHRY and CDR2 SYGVKD. V lost 1 base, J lost 8 bases, and 3 bases stayed unmatched. This sequence originates from a woman in her late teens or twenties in good health and CMV-seronegative. This chain links TRBV10-3 with TRBJ1-2, with TRBD1 matching over 8 bases. Sequencing used PBMCs. CDR3 sequence reads: CAISELQGDGYTF. The CDR3 DNA reads as TGTGCCATCAGTGAGTTACAGGGGGACGGCTACACCTTC.